This TCR beta chain was sequenced for a study of control samples from healthy donors and cancer patients. This clone came up once. Some clones are missing from TCRdb's copy, which holds only in-frame ones; the method was immunoSEQ multiplex PCR. The sample includes 95,000 to 150,000 clones, approximately 92% of them seen just once. This CDR3 has 15 amino acids. V dropped 0 bases and J dropped 5 bases, with 13 bases sitting between them. From germline, CDR1 is SGHDN and CDR2 FVKESK. What was sequenced was PBMCs. The V gene is TRBV14, the J gene TRBJ2-5; TRBD2 is a possible D gene (6 bases). The TCR sequence derives from an elderly man with head and neck cancer. CDR3 loop: CASSQEGTSWETQYF. The CDR3 nucleotides read TGTGCCAGCAGCCAAGAAGGAACTAGCTGGGAGACCCAGTACTTC.